A selection of T cell receptor beta chains follows, all from one sample in a study of cytomegalovirus exposure and HLA in healthy donors. Some clones are missing from TCRdb's copy, which holds only in-frame ones; the method was immunoSEQ multiplex PCR. This sample carries about 190,000 clones, approximately 88% of them seen once, and the ten largest clones take roughly 1.2%. Sample: PBMCs. The receptors were sampled from a boy aged 2 to 10 in good health and CMV-seronegative. Both conserved end residues are part of each CDR3. A D gene is named only where the DNA matches it firmly. Not every row has a clone size; where given, it reads once, few, many or a size class.

len	abundance	v_gene	d_gene	j_gene	CDR3aa	CDR3nt
13	.	TRBV29-1	TRBD1	TRBJ1-2	CSARGTGSSGYTF	TGCAGCGCTCGGGGGACAGGGTCTTCTGGCTACACCTTC
15	.	TRBV6-4	.	TRBJ1-3	CASRDSSSSGNTIYF	TGTGCCAGCAGGGACAGCTCAAGCTCTGGAAACACCATATATTTT
16	.	TRBV10-2	TRBD2	TRBJ2-1	CASSESVARGGEEQFF	TGCGCCAGCAGTGAGTCAGTAGCGCGGGGGGGCGAAGAGCAGTTCTTC
14	few	TRBV19	TRBD1	TRBJ1-5	CASSIATGGQPQHF	TGTGCCAGTAGTATCGCGACAGGGGGCCAGCCCCAGCATTTT
17	.	TRBV4-1	.	TRBJ2-1	CASSQDRRVSVYNEQFF	TGCGCCAGCAGCCAAGATCGGCGGGTTTCAGTCTACAATGAGCAGTTCTTC
15	once	TRBV5-1	TRBD2	TRBJ2-7	CASSFASGRGYEQYF	TGCGCCAGCAGCTTTGCTAGCGGGAGGGGATACGAGCAGTACTTC
14	.	TRBV9	.	TRBJ1-6	CASSVGGSGTPLHF	TGTGCCAGCAGCGTGGGAGGGTCGGGGACACCCCTCCACTTT
15	few	TRBV29-1	.	TRBJ1-1	CSVTLLKIQGTEAFF	TGCAGCGTTACCCTCCTAAAAATACAGGGAACTGAAGCTTTCTTT
15	.	TRBV21-1	.	TRBJ1-1	CASSKNPETNTEAFF	TGTGCCAGCAGCAAAAATCCGGAGACGAACACTGAAGCTTTCTTT
14	.	TRBV10-3	TRBD2	TRBJ2-5	CAISEFSGAETQYF	TGTGCCATCAGTGAGTTTAGCGGGGCCGAGACCCAGTACTTC
12	.	TRBV2	.	TRBJ1-1	CASSETSEVAFF	TGTGCCAGCAGTGAAACCTCAGAGGTGGCTTTCTTT
15	.	TRBV10-3	.	TRBJ2-1	CAIRMETILYNEQFF	TGTGCCATCAGAATGGAGACTATACTCTACAATGAGCAGTTCTTC
14	.	TRBV5-6	.	TRBJ1-1	CASSFLYGSTEAFF	TGTGCCAGCAGCTTCCTTTACGGGAGCACTGAAGCTTTCTTT
11	.	TRBV2	TRBD1	TRBJ1-2	CASRGTGRNTF	TGTGCCAGCAGGGGGACAGGGCGGAACACCTTC
15	.	TRBV6-5	TRBD1	TRBJ1-1	CASRLTGQSNTEAFF	TGTGCCAGCAGGCTAACGGGACAGTCTAACACTGAAGCTTTCTTT
17	few	TRBV7-9	TRBD1	TRBJ2-3	CASSPVGWAGGTDTQYF	TGTGCCAGCAGCCCGGTCGGATGGGCAGGGGGTACAGATACGCAGTATTTT
17	once	TRBV14	.	TRBJ1-4	CASSQAAVRSSNEKLFF	TGTGCCAGCAGCCAAGCGGCAGTTAGGAGTTCTAATGAAAAACTGTTTTTT
14	.	TRBV9	.	TRBJ1-1	CASSVETGNTEAFF	TGTGCCAGCAGCGTAGAAACAGGGAACACTGAAGCTTTCTTT
16	.	TRBV7-9	TRBD2	TRBJ2-2	CASSTIAGGSTGELFF	TGTGCCAGCAGCACTATAGCGGGGGGCTCCACCGGGGAGCTGTTTTTT
16	.	TRBV25-1	.	TRBJ1-6	CASSEYPRGYNSPLHF	TGTGCCAGCAGTGAATACCCACGGGGATATAATTCACCCCTCCACTTT
15	.	TRBV7-2	.	TRBJ2-3	CASSLDGRRGDTQYF	TGTGCCAGCAGCTTAGATGGACGGCGGGGAGATACGCAGTATTTT
15	.	TRBV15	.	TRBJ1-2	CATSREQNSNYGYTF	TGTGCCACCAGCAGAGAACAGAACTCTAACTATGGCTACACCTTC
17	.	TRBV5-4	TRBD1	TRBJ1-4	CASSLTEGALSNEKLFF	TGTGCCAGCAGCTTAACTGAGGGGGCGCTTTCTAATGAAAAACTGTTTTTT
14	.	TRBV9	TRBD1	TRBJ2-7	CASSRRDRAYEQYF	TGTGCCAGCAGCCGTCGGGACAGAGCCTACGAGCAGTACTTC